Listed here are 14 T cell receptor beta chains from one sample, sequenced in a study of shared clonotypes between healthy human individuals. Here immunoSEQ multiplex PCR was the method, and the copy in TCRdb shows in-frame clones only, minus some. The sample holds some 700,000 clones; less than 95% are singletons and the top ten take roughly 36%. Sequenced: memory CD8+ T cells from PBMCs. The subset is: CD45RO+ cells pooled with CCR7-negative TemRA cells. The receptors derive from a man younger than 35 in good health. Some clones in this sample may be carry-over from other donors' samples.

This chain joins TRBV7-2 and TRBJ1-1, with D maybe TRBD1 (6 bases). The CDR3 loop spans 15 amino acids. The germline V gene encodes CDR1 SGHTA and CDR2 FQGNSA. Trimming pared 4 bases from V and 5 bases from J, leaving 17 bases between. The CDR3 protein is CASSSTRGAGTEAFF. CDR3 coding DNA: TGTGCCAGCAGCTCGACCCGGGGGGCAGGGACTGAAGCTTTCTTT.

The V call is TRBV13, the J call TRBJ2-5; D is uncertain. This CDR3 region has 12 residues. CDR1 and CDR2 (germline): PRHDT, FYEKMQ (reference sequence). The germline V and J ends were trimmed by 1 base and 4 bases, with 4 bases remaining between them. The CDR3 DNA follows: TGTGCCAGCAGCTTAGATGGAGAGACCCAGTACTTC. Translating gives CASSLDGETQYF.

This clone showed up just a few times. The rearrangement uses TRBV4-1 and TRBJ2-1, with D possibly matching TRBD2 (7 bases). Trimming shortened V by 4 bases and J by 3 bases, and 16 bases separated the two germline ends. The CDR3 consists of 16 residues. The germline gives CDR1 MGHRA, CDR2 YSYEKL. The CDR3 region is CASSRGGLADYNEQFF. CDR3 sequence (DNA): TGCGCCAGCAGCCGGGGGGGGCTAGCGGACTACAATGAGCAGTTCTTC.

The chain is built from TRBV28 and TRBJ2-1; D is possibly TRBD2 (5 bases). Trimming removed 5 bases from V and 12 bases from J, with 11 bases in between. Germline CDR1 and CDR2: MDHEN and SYDVKM. The CDR3 extends over 11 amino acids. The CDR3 here is CASSLRGGQFF. CDR3 in DNA: TGTGCCAGCAGTCTCCGGGGTGGGCAGTTCTTC.

This chain connects TRBV5-1 to TRBJ2-5, with D possibly being TRBD1 (5 bases). This CDR3 region has 12 residues. The V and J ends lost 6 bases and 3 bases respectively, with 9 bases between them. CDR1 is SGHRS, CDR2 YFSETQ, per germline. This CDR3 is CASMGPKETQYF. CDR3 nucleotides: TGCGCCAGCATGGGGCCGAAAGAGACCCAGTACTTC.

The chain's CDR3 is CASSIIRDRRLLAGELFF. DNA of the CDR3: TGTGCCAGTAGTATTATCCGGGACCGGAGACTACTAGCCGGGGAGCTGTTTTTT. The J gene is TRBJ2-2, the V gene TRBV19; either TRBD1 or TRBD2 may supply D (5 bases each). The germline gives CDR1 LNHDA, CDR2 SQIVND (reference sequence). This CDR3 spans 18 amino acids. V dropped 3 bases and J dropped 6 bases, with 23 bases sitting between them.

V is TRBV6-6 and J is TRBJ1-2; D is ambiguous. The CDR3 consists of 15 residues. Germline assignment: CDR1 MNHNY and CDR2 SVGAGI (reference sequence). The V gene lost 4 bases and the J gene lost 0 bases, with 12 bases spanning the gap. DNA for the CDR3: TGTGCCAGCAGTTTGGACCCCCTAGCTAACTATGGCTACACCTTC. It encodes CASSLDPLANYGYTF.

The rearrangement links TRBV6-5 to TRBJ2-3; no firm D call. From germline, CDR1 is MNHEY and CDR2 SVGAGI. V was pared by 6 bases and J by 4 bases, with 14 bases between. This CDR3 contains 14 residues. CDR3 sequence: CASRDRSWSDTQYF. For the CDR3, the DNA is TGTGCCAGCAGAGATCGATCGTGGTCAGATACGCAGTATTTT.

This chain connects TRBV6-5 to TRBJ1-4, with D perhaps matching TRBD1 (5 bases). This CDR3 region has 14 residues. Per germline, CDR1 MNHEY and CDR2 SVGAGI. Deletions cut 3 bases from V and 14 bases from J, with 19 bases between. The CDR3 protein is CASSYNRLGEQLFF. CDR3 DNA sequence: TGTGCCAGCAGTTATAACAGGCTGGGGGAGCAGCTGTTTTTT.

As to this clone: The sample holds other DNA sequences that translate to the same CDR3. The V and J genes are TRBV5-1 and TRBJ2-7, with D maybe TRBD2 (6 bases). The V gene lost 2 bases and the J gene lost 1 base, with 7 bases spanning the gap. The CDR3 loop spans 13 amino acids. Germline V gives CDR1 SGHRS, CDR2 YFSETQ. CDR3 protein: CASSLRGSYEQYF. Here the CDR3 DNA reads TGCGCCAGCAGCTTACGGGGGTCCTACGAGCAGTACTTC.

The chain joins TRBV11-3 to TRBJ2-2; 9 bases are shared with TRBD1. Germline CDR1 is SGHNT and CDR2 is YENEEA. The CDR3 consists of 16 residues. The V gene end was trimmed by 7 bases and the J gene end by 6 bases; junction bases not matched to a gene: 12. Here the CDR3 DNA reads TGTGCCAGCAAGGCCCGGACAGGGGTGGAAGCCGGGGAGCTGTTTTTT. Translated: CASKARTGVEAGELFF.

The gene calls are TRBV4-1 and TRBJ2-5; TRBD1 matches at 8 bases. Germline trimming cut 1 base from V and 3 bases from J; bases unmatched to any gene: 4. The length of the CDR3 is 15 residues. Germline values: CDR1 MGHRA, CDR2 YSYEKL. This CDR3 is CASSQGLDREETQYF. In DNA form, the CDR3 reads TGCGCCAGCAGCCAAGGGTTGGACAGGGAAGAGACCCAGTACTTC.

The chain is built from TRBV28 and TRBJ2-5; D perhaps matches TRBD1 (6 bases). Trimming took off 1 base at V and 5 bases at J, with 14 bases between the two ends. The germline V gene encodes CDR1 MDHEN and CDR2 SYDVKM. The CDR3 length is 15 residues. The CDR3 DNA reads TGTGCCAGCAGTTTATACACCGGGACAAGTGAGACCCAGTACTTC. It specifies CASSLYTGTSETQYF.

This clone showed up just once. This sequence joins TRBV6-6 and TRBJ1-1; D uncertain. Per germline, CDR1 MNHNY and CDR2 SVGAGI (reference sequence). Deletions cut 0 bases from V and 2 bases from J, with 10 bases between. The CDR3 consists of 15 residues. CDR3 residues: CASSYSSGKNTEAFF. The CDR3 DNA reads as TGTGCCAGCAGTTACTCGTCGGGGAAAAACACTGAAGCTTTCTTT.